The clone carrying this TCR beta chain was seen a single time. These data belong to a study of blood T cell repertoires in COVID-19. Sequencing used immunoSEQ multiplex PCR; TCRdb keeps in-frame clones, though not all of them. Counted here are about 43,000 clones, roughly 80% occurring once; the ten biggest clones make up about 2.8%. The CDR3 runs 14 residues. The germline gives CDR1 ENHRY, CDR2 SYGVKD. With 6 bases removed from V and 0 bases from J, the gap between germline ends came to 6 bases. Sample: peripheral blood. J is TRBJ2-6 and V is TRBV10-3; D uncertain. This TCR was recovered from a woman aged 60-75 years with acute or convalescent COVID-19. CDR3 residues: CAISPSSGANVLTF. The CDR3 bases are TGTGCCATCAGCCCCAGCTCTGGGGCCAACGTCCTGACTTTC.